These T cell receptor beta chains were read from a single sample in a study of blood T cells in healthy people across ages. TCRdb called the 5' RACE reads again in MiXCR, with one record for every CDR3 protein. The table lists roughly 1,300,000 distinct CDR3 sequences, approximately 63% of them singletons. The sample was blood. The receptors were sampled from a young man in good health. CDR3s include the opening cysteine and the closing phenylalanine or tryptophan.

>TRBV5-6|TRBJ1-2
CASSFGQAHGYTF
>TRBV27|TRBJ2-1
CASKERGGTEQFF
>TRBV4-1|TRBJ2-4
CASSPGEVGALAKNIQYF
>TRBV20-1|TRBJ2-3
CSAGDGRGADTQYF
>TRBV4-3|TRBJ1-5
CASSQERPSSNQPQHF
>TRBV7-9|TRBJ2-5
CASEFQETQYF
>TRBV5-1|TRBJ2-2
CASSSGTGDTGELFF
>TRBV28|TRBJ2-2
CASSLFSDTGELFF
>TRBV10-2|TRBJ2-5
CASSDTGLGISKETQYF
>TRBV20-1|TRBJ2-5
CSAHGHQETQYF
>TRBV10-3|TRBJ1-2
CAIRSQGNANYGYTF
>TRBV27|TRBJ2-7
CASSRTLSYEQYF
>TRBV20-1|TRBJ2-1
CSAAPTGGEQFF
>TRBV29-1|TRBJ1-2
CSAAPRGGFNYGYTF
>TRBV7-9|TRBJ1-2
CTSSFGGGDYGYTF
>TRBV14|-
CASSQAQYNEQYF
>TRBV5-6|TRBJ1-1
CASSLGQDDEAFF
>TRBV3-1|TRBJ2-7
CASSQSGLGDYYEQYF
>TRBV29-1|TRBJ2-3
CSVEGLDSSTDTQYF
>TRBV4-3|TRBJ2-7
CASSQLGGYRYF
>TRBV6-4|TRBJ2-1
CASSKLAGTYNEQFF
>TRBV29-1|TRBJ2-7
CSVIFGTSGNYEQYF
>TRBV4-2|TRBJ2-7
CASSILQGASSYEQYF
>TRBV15|TRBJ2-3
CATSPNPGTSTDTQYF
>TRBV7-2|TRBJ2-3
CASSSKLALDTQYF
>TRBV2|TRBJ1-1
CATQGATQVAEAFF
>TRBV7-9|TRBJ2-7
CASSEQSGEQYF
>TRBV4-1|TRBJ2-2
CASSQVSGTGRTGELFF
>TRBV20-1|TRBJ2-5
CSARDLAGGTQETQYF
>TRBV12-3/TRBV12-4|TRBJ2-7
CASSVRTSGSYEQYF
>TRBV5-6|-
CASSPRRDIPYEQYF
>TRBV7-2|TRBJ2-1
CASSFRGAGEQFF
>TRBV27|TRBJ2-7
CASSFGLEGTYEQYF
>TRBV18|TRBJ2-5
CASSLRTGMGETQYF
>TRBV3-1|TRBJ2-3
CASSQGASERTQYF
>TRBV3-1|TRBJ2-4
CASSPRDTVAKNIQYF
>TRBV6-5|TRBJ1-1
CASSYSREATEAFF
>TRBV20-1|TRBJ2-7
CSAFRDTFYEQYF
>TRBV12-3/TRBV12-4|TRBJ2-7
CASSRTPPHEQYF
>TRBV2|TRBJ1-1
CASSEWGGEAFF
>TRBV27|TRBJ2-6
CASSLSGGASSGTNVLTF
>TRBV5-4|TRBJ2-5
CASSNGPQGQETQYF
>TRBV7-2|TRBJ2-4
CASSPPTGIIQYF
>TRBV7-2|TRBJ2-7
CASSLSSNEQYF
>TRBV29-1|TRBJ2-3
CSVVGRFADTQYF
>TRBV7-2|TRBJ2-5
CASSGVYQETQYF
>TRBV12-2|TRBJ1-5
CASRPRRLRSLTSSNQPQHF
>TRBV20-1|TRBJ2-1
CSAREMGLRSYNEQFF
>TRBV3-1|TRBJ2-7
CASSQDFISYEQYF
>TRBV5-5|TRBJ1-5
CASSLSAIYSNQPQHF
>TRBV6-1|TRBJ2-1
CASSDLAGLFNEQFF